This T cell receptor beta chain was identified during a study of regulatory T cells in long-lasting Graves disease. Looking at the study overall: A definition of persistent Graves' disease required over 5 years of antithyroid drugs plus positive TSH receptor antibodies. Findings and limits, study-wide: Favored usage of TRBV28, TRBJ1-2 and TRBJ2-5 was recorded in persistent disease. A limited number of samples was an acknowledged limitation.

The time point was: persistent/refractory GD, antithyroid drugs over 5 years with positive TRAb. From RNA extracted from PBMCs, the TCR library was made. American Thyroid Association guidelines defined Graves' disease diagnosis. In its sample, this clonotype was seen a few times. Antigen specificity is unknown. In building TCR beta libraries, iRepertoire HTBI primers were used together with Arm-PCR of CDR3 regions. From the multiplex PCR reads, TCRdb called clonotypes with MiXCR, one entry per CDR3 protein. Of 700,000 or so distinct CDR3 sequences listed, around 32% were seen once; the top ten hold under 55%. The CDR3 is made up of 15 amino acids. In germline, CDR1 is SGHRS, CDR2 YFSETQ. V shed 0 bases and J shed 7 bases, with 13 bases lying between them.

The TCR sequence derives from a female donor with Graves disease. This sample comprised peripheral blood mononuclear cells (PBMCs), obtained when the disease was refractory, from a patient treated with antithyroid drugs. The chain has TRBV5-1 and TRBJ1-4; no clear D. The CDR3 DNA follows: TGCGCCAGCAGCTTGGCAAGCGGTAGGCGTGAAAAACTGTTTTTT. The encoded protein is CASSLASGRREKLFF.